This T cell receptor beta chain was sequenced during a study of CD8+ T cells in alopecia areata (dated by TCRdb to 2017 to 2018). For context, the study as a whole: The treated patients, all with moderate-to-severe alopecia areata, were enrolled in an open-label pilot trial of oral tofacitinib given at 5 to 10 mg twice daily. Tofacitinib was administered for 6 to 18 months, and 6 months of follow-up off drug were then conducted to assess delayed response and recurrence. Disease severity in treated patients was measured with the SALT score, which quantifies the percentage of affected scalp surface area. The study used high-throughput TCRbeta sequencing to examine T cell clonal expansion in alopecia areata, in both the C3H/HeJ mouse model and human patients. In humans, TCRbeta sequencing was performed on scalp tissue and on sorted CD4+ and CD8+ peripheral blood T cells from healthy controls and from patients with patchy or totalis/universalis alopecia areata. Patients on tofacitinib were biopsied at baseline and after 4 and 24 weeks of treatment, and several of the patients also had a later scalp biopsy. Scalp clonality was compared across normal scalp (n=4), patchy alopecia areata scalp (n=8), and alopecia totalis/universalis scalp (n=8). RNA came from the PAXgene miRNA kit for fixed scalp, the miRNeasy kit for PBMCs, and the RNeasy kit for mouse skin. TCRbeta CDR3 regions were amplified by immunoSEQ multiplex PCR using 35 Vbeta forward and 13 Jbeta reverse primers.

This clone was seen a single time. Its antigen is unknown. There are no base qualities to consult, and no much larger clone falls within one base. V loses 1 base at its end and J loses 5 bases; junction bases beyond the gene matches: 5. The CDR3 holds 16 amino acids from the cysteine to the phenylalanine. Just CDR3 DNA is preserved here, 48 bases in frame from base 1. The germline V gene specifies MGHRA as CDR1 and YSYEKL as CDR2. Summary of the overall study and its limitations: Compared with mice, TCR sequences shared between patients were less clear, possibly partly because of HLA diversity across the patient population. Compared with normal scalp, lesional scalp, particularly in alopecia totalis/universalis, had higher clonality and more expanded CD8+ clones, which suggests antigenic drive. Tofacitinib significantly decreased scalp clonality and the number of expanded CD8+ clones among the top 100 scalp clones. Many expanded lesional clones persisted in scalp and blood during tofacitinib treatment, which may partly explain relapse after stopping treatment. Unlike mouse skin, where gammadelta T cells dominate, normal human skin contains resident alphabeta T cells that get sequenced too, which complicates analysis of the scalp TCR repertoire. Because the treated cohort was small and had just a single nonresponder, larger studies are needed to establish links between baseline CD8+ expansion and response.

Library construction relied on the immunoSEQ multiplex PCR assay. RNA was extracted from all samples and reverse transcribed into cDNA, which served as template for TCR sequencing. SuperScript III was used to make first-strand cDNA, primed with a 2:1 mix of oligo-dT and random hexamers. A synthetic immune receptor repertoire was used to measure amplification bias, and any remaining bias was corrected computationally. The paper's processing steps were these. Raw reads were preprocessed for error removal, and CDR3 was defined according to IMGT conventions as running from the conserved cysteine to phenylalanine. Clonality was calculated as 1 minus Shannon entropy normalized by log2 of the number of productive unique TCRs. Scalp TCRbeta sequences were cross-referenced with sorted blood CD4 and CD8 repertoires so that the CD4 or CD8 identity of scalp clones could be inferred. TCRdb took this table from immuneACCESS and kept in-frame rearrangements with V and J called. Such tables lack part of the clones; where checked against another copy, unresolved V genes explain under half of the gap, and the rest is unexplained. D and trimming were read from the DNA, whereas the V and J calls and clone size are those reported in that table. This sample comprises 95,000 to 100,000 clones, 60% to 75% of them detected only once. The top ten constitute about 14% of the sample.

Per the publication, the time point label means: about 4 weeks on oral tofacitinib. Per the publication, the treatment or condition label means: oral pan-JAK inhibitor, 5-10 mg twice daily. Lesional scalp punch biopsies and peripheral blood were collected from alopecia areata patients. PBMCs were isolated by density centrifugation and stained for CD3, CD4 and CD8, after which CD4+ and CD8+ T cells were sorted on a FACSAria. The clonotype was recovered from a human donor with alopecia areata. The receptor chain draws on TRBV4-1 and TRBJ2-2; TRBD1 fits 9 bases in the junction. The input for sequencing was CD8+ T cells sorted from blood, taken at week 4, from a patient treated with tofacitinib. The CDR3 has the sequence CASSQVQGARTGELFF. Read as DNA, the sequence is TGCGCCAGCAGCCAAGTACAGGGGGCAAGGACCGGGGAGCTGTTTTTT.